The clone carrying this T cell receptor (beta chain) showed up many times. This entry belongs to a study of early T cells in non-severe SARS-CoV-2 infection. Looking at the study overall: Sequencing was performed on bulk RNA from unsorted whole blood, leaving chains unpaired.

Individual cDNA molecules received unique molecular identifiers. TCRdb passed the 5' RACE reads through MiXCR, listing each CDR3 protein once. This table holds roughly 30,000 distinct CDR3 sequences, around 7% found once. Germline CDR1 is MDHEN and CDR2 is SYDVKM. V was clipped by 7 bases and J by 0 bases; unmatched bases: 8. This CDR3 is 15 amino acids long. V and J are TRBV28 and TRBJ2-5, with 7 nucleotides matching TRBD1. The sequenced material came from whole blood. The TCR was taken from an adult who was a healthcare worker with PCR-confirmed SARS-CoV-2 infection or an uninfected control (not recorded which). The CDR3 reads CASTKGQLYQETQYF. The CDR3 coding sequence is TGTGCCAGCACCAAGGGACAGCTGTACCAAGAGACCCAGTACTTC.